A few counts support the clone carrying this T cell receptor beta chain. The antigen remains undetermined. The data belong to a study of cytomegalovirus exposure and HLA in healthy donors. General observations from the study: No immune exposure information besides CMV serostatus was available. About 180 TCR beta chains were listed as cytomegalovirus-associated.

PCR primers comprised 60 Vbeta and 13 Jbeta primers. Here immunoSEQ multiplex PCR was the method, and the copy in TCRdb shows in-frame clones only, minus some. This table holds 150,000 to 200,000 clones, 70% to 90% found once. The sequenced material came from PBMCs. This TCR derives from a man between 18 and 35 years old in good health and CMV-seropositive.

CDR3 protein: CASSPGQGEDTQYF. In nucleotides, the CDR3 is TGTGCCAGCAGCCCCGGACAGGGCGAAGATACGCAGTATTTT. The genes are TRBV5-8 and TRBJ2-3, with TRBD1 matching 8 bases. The CDR3 runs to 14 residues. Germline V lookup: CDR1 SGHTS, CDR2 YDEGEE. V lost 4 bases to trimming and J lost 5 bases; unmatched junction nucleotides: 6.